The table lists the clone carrying this T cell receptor beta chain with many counts. The target antigen is unknown. The entry originates in a study of regulatory T cells in long-lasting Graves disease. Study results and caveats: Persistent Graves' patients possessed reduced TCR diversity relative to recently diagnosed ones. The sample size was small, and this may have reduced accuracy.

Specified time point: newly diagnosed GD, antithyroid drugs for less than 3 months. PBMCs provided the RNA from which the TCR library was made. Patients were from an endocrinology department in Xi'an, China. With EDTA tubes as the receptacles, nine milliliters of peripheral blood were drawn. V was cut by 0 bases and J by 5 bases, with 13 bases left in between. Germline lookup yields CDR1 MNHEY and CDR2 SVGEGT. The CDR3 runs 15 residues. Library construction for TCR beta used iRepertoire HTBI primers and Arm-PCR of CDR3 regions. TCRdb reprocessed the multiplex PCR reads with MiXCR, giving one entry per CDR3 protein. The sample shows around 400,000 distinct CDR3 sequences, 15% of them seen only once.

Sequences were derived from peripheral blood mononuclear cells (PBMCs), sampled at new diagnosis, from a patient treated with antithyroid drugs. The TCR sequence derives from a female donor with Graves disease. This sequence joins TRBV6-2 or TRBV6-3 and TRBJ2-5; D is perhaps TRBD2 (6 bases). The CDR3 region is CASSYSSGLMETQYF. Here the CDR3 DNA reads TGTGCCAGCAGTTACTCTAGCGGTCTGATGGAGACCCAGTACTTC.